Presented here are 20 T cell receptor beta chains from one specimen sequenced in a study of cytomegalovirus exposure and HLA in healthy donors (dated 2017 in TCRdb). The receptor library was made with the immunoSEQ multiplex PCR assay. TCRdb limited this immuneACCESS table to in-frame rearrangements with V and J called. A share of clones is missing; checked studies link under half to unresolved V genes, and the rest is unexplained. In all, the sample holds about 110,000 clones, and roughly 88% of those were seen once. The top ten clonotypes cover roughly 3% of the sample. Sequenced input: PBMCs. These TCRs come from a woman younger than 35 in good health and CMV-seronegative.

This chain links TRBV7-6 with TRBJ2-3, with TRBD2 matching over 8 bases. The CDR3 is 17 amino acids. V dropped 4 bases and J dropped 1; count of bases not matched to a gene: 10. Germline loops: CDR1 SGHVS, CDR2 FNYEAQ. CDR3 nucleotide sequence: TGTGCCAGCAGCTCCCGACCCTCCGGGGGGGGCACAGATACGCAGTATTTT. Encoded protein: CASSSRPSGGGTDTQYF.

The chain links TRBV6-5 to TRBJ2-7, with D possibly being TRBD1 (6 bases). Germline CDR1 and CDR2: MNHEY and SVGAGI. The CDR3 length is 14 residues. Trimming removed 10 bases from V and 0 bases from J, with 16 bases in between. The CDR3 bases are TGTGCCACCACGAGACAGGAGAGCTCCTACGAGCAGTACTTC. This translates into CATTRQESSYEQYF.

The chain is built from TRBV28 and TRBJ2-2; 10 nucleotides line up with TRBD1. Germline V gives CDR1 MDHEN, CDR2 SYDVKM. The J segment lost 6 bases and the V segment lost 3 bases, leaving 7 bases of the junction unmatched. The CDR3 runs to 16 residues. The CDR3 DNA reads TGTGCCAGCAGTTTTGGGACAGGGGATTCGCCCGGGGAGCTGTTTTTT. It codes for CASSFGTGDSPGELFF. Using reference TRBV28 and TRBJ2-2 for the parts outside the CDR3, the full variable domain is DVKVTQSSRYLVKRTGEKVFLECVQDMDHENMFWYRQDPGLGLRLIYFSYDVKMKEKGDIPEGYSVSREKKERFSLILESASTNQTSMYLCASSFGTGDSPGELFFGEGSRLTVL.

This clone appeared once. In nucleotides, the CDR3 is TGTGCCAGCAGCCCAGGACAGGGCCCCACCGGGGAGCTGTTTTTT. Encoded protein: CASSPGQGPTGELFF. The chain has TRBV7-3 and TRBJ2-2, with TRBD1 identical over 8 bases. The junction had 6 bases not matched to a gene; V was cut back by 5 bases and J by 4 bases. The germline V gene has CDR1 SGHTA and CDR2 FQGTGA. This CDR3 is 15 amino acids long.

This clone was counted once. The rearrangement uses TRBV10-3 and TRBJ1-1; 7 bases are a match to TRBD1. CDR1 ENHRY and CDR2 SYGVKD come from the germline V gene. This CDR3 spans 15 amino acids. V was clipped by 4 bases and J by 1 base; unmatched bases: 6. CDR3: CAISGGDRKNTEAFF. The DNA of the CDR3 is TGTGCCATCAGTGGGGGGGACAGAAAGAACACTGAAGCTTTCTTT.

In its sample, this clone was seen once. The chain joins TRBV6-5 to TRBJ2-1, with TRBD1 matching over 10 bases. Germline trimming cut 4 bases from V and 7 bases from J; bases unmatched to any gene: 7. The CDR3 contains 15 residues. Germline-derived CDR1 and CDR2 are MNHEY and SVGAGI. The CDR3 region has the DNA TGTGCCAGCAGTTTCGGGACAGGGGTCAGGAATGAGCAGTTCTTC. Protein sequence: CASSFGTGVRNEQFF.

V is TRBV25-1 and J is TRBJ1-5; 7 bases are a match to TRBD1. The V gene end was trimmed by 6 bases and the J gene end by 1 base; junction bases not matched to a gene: 3. CDR3 length: 14 residues. CDR1 is MGHDK and CDR2 is SYGVNS in the germline V gene. CDR3 region: CASSPGGSNQPQHF. In DNA form, the CDR3 reads TGTGCCAGCAGCCCAGGGGGAAGCAATCAGCCCCAGCATTTT.

The chain combines TRBV5-1 with TRBJ2-5; 7 bases map to TRBD2. With 1 base clipped from V and 5 bases from J, the junction kept 8 bases outside the gene matches. The germline gives CDR1 SGHRS, CDR2 YFSETQ. CDR3 length: 15 residues. The CDR3 nucleotides are TGCGCCAGCAGCTTGTTGGGGACTATATCGGAGACCCAGTACTTC. Encoded protein: CASSLLGTISETQYF.

This clone was seen once. The chain has TRBV18 and TRBJ1-4, with D uncertain. Germline CDR1 KGHSH, CDR2 LQKENI. The CDR3 length is 15 residues. Between the trimmed V and J ends, which lost 0 bases and 0 bases, there was a span of 5 bases. The CDR3 DNA follows: TGTGCCAGCTCACCACCCTCTGCAACTAATGAAAAACTGTTTTTT. It yields the protein CASSPPSATNEKLFF.

The chain has TRBV28 and TRBJ1-2; 8 bases are a match to TRBD1. This CDR3 region has 13 residues. The ends lost 2 bases at V and 8 bases at J; junction bases unmatched: 4. The germline gives CDR1 MDHEN, CDR2 SYDVKM. As DNA, the CDR3 is TGTGCCAGCAGTTTACAGGGGGCGGGGGGCTACACCTTC. Translated: CASSLQGAGGYTF.

The V call is TRBV2, the J call TRBJ2-1; 12 nucleotides line up with TRBD2. The V gene end was trimmed by 9 bases and the J gene end by 5 bases; junction bases not matched to a gene: 2. The CDR3 is made up of 13 amino acids. CDR1 SNHLY and CDR2 FYNNEI come from the germline V gene. In DNA, the CDR3 is TGTGCCAGTCGACTAGCGGGGGACAATGAGCAGTTCTTC. It specifies CASRLAGDNEQFF.

The genes are TRBV28 and TRBJ1-2, with D possibly TRBD1 on 5 matching bases. The length of the CDR3 is 15 residues. V dropped 5 bases and J dropped 6 bases, with 19 bases sitting between them. Per the germline V gene, CDR1 is MDHEN and CDR2 is SYDVKM. CDR3 DNA: TGTGCCAGCAGTCCAATTCAGGGTCAAGGACATGGCTACACCTTC. It encodes CASSPIQGQGHGYTF.

The J gene is TRBJ2-5, the V gene TRBV5-1; the D is unclear. Looked up from germline, CDR1 is SGHRS and CDR2 is YFSETQ. The CDR3 spans 13 residues. V shed 1 base and J shed 5 bases, with 9 bases lying between them. Here the CDR3 reads CASSLWAVETQYF. Here the CDR3 DNA reads TGCGCCAGCAGCTTGTGGGCAGTCGAGACCCAGTACTTC.

This clone was counted between two and nine times. The chain uses TRBV9 and TRBJ2-7, with D perhaps matching TRBD2 (7 bases). The germline V gene has CDR1 SGDLS and CDR2 YYNGEE. This CDR3 spans 12 amino acids. Trimming left V 7 bases short and J 6 bases short, with 14 bases between. CDR3 coding DNA: TGTGCCAGCGGGAGGGGGGTAGGCGAGCAGTACTTC. Amino acid sequence: CASGRGVGEQYF.

The chain uses TRBV5-4 and TRBJ1-2, with 10 bases that match TRBD1. CDR3 length: 15 residues. Trimming cost V 0 bases and J 7 bases; bases outside gene matches: 6. CDR1 and CDR2 (germline): SGHNT, YYREEE (reference sequence). CDR3 sequence (DNA): TGTGCCAGCAGCTTGGATGGACAGGGGGTCTCTGGCTACACCTTC. Translated: CASSLDGQGVSGYTF.

The chain recombines TRBV6-6 with TRBJ1-5; no clear D. The CDR3 has 15 residues. The V gene lost 0 bases and the J gene lost 0 bases, with 6 bases spanning the gap. Germline CDR1 and CDR2: MNHNY and SVGAGI (reference sequence). CDR3 residues: CASSYSLDSNQPQHF. CDR3 sequence (DNA): TGTGCCAGCAGTTACTCTTTAGATAGCAATCAGCCCCAGCATTTT.

V usage is TRBV5-1 and J usage is TRBJ1-1, with D perhaps TRBD1 (6 bases). The V gene's germline CDR1 is SGHRS and CDR2 YFSETQ. The CDR3 is 13 residues long. V was trimmed by 2 bases and J by 8 bases, leaving 13 bases between them. The CDR3 coding sequence is TGCGCCAGCAGCTTAGGGACACTCCAAGAAGCTTTCTTT. Amino acids: CASSLGTLQEAFF. Filled out from reference TRBV5-1 and TRBJ1-1, the complete variable domain reads KAGVTQTPRYLIKTRGQQVTLSCSPISGHRSVSWYQQTPGQGLQFLFEYFSETQRNKGNFPGRFSGRQFSNSRSEMNVSTLELGDSALYLCASSLGTLQEAFFGQGTRLTVV.

J is TRBJ1-6 and V is TRBV5-4; D is uncertain. CDR1 and CDR2 from the germline V gene are SGHNT and YYREEE (reference sequence). The CDR3 is made up of 15 amino acids. Trimming shortened V by 4 bases and J by 10 bases, and 18 bases separated the two germline ends. The CDR3 sequence is CASSPNIGEKSPLHF. Here the CDR3 DNA reads TGTGCCAGCAGCCCGAACATCGGGGAGAAGTCACCCCTCCACTTT.

The chain employs TRBV9 and TRBJ2-3, with TRBD2 matching 7 bases. The germline V gene encodes CDR1 SGDLS and CDR2 YYNGEE. The V segment lost 7 bases and the J segment 2 bases; nucleotides outside the gene matches: 7. The CDR3 has 14 amino acids. In DNA form, the CDR3 reads TGTGCCAGCGCTCGAGCGGGGTCCACAGATACGCAGTATTTT. This sequence encodes CASARAGSTDTQYF.

V and J are TRBV5-4 and TRBJ1-4; D not resolved. Germline CDR1 SGHNT, CDR2 YYREEE (reference sequence). Trimming cost V 4 bases and J 4 bases, with 20 bases left between them. This CDR3 spans 17 amino acids. CDR3 sequence (DNA): TGTGCCAGCAGCCCAAGGCTTTGGGAGGGTGGTAATGAAAAACTGTTTTTT. Its protein is CASSPRLWEGGNEKLFF. Full variable domain (rest looked up from reference TRBV5-4 and TRBJ1-4): ETGVTQSPTHLIKTRGQQVTLRCSSQSGHNTVSWYQQALGQGPQFIFQYYREEENGRGNFPPRFSGLQFPNYSSELNVNALELDDSALYLCASSPRLWEGGNEKLFFGSGTQLSVL.